The entry that follows covers one T cell receptor (beta chain) sequence. This clonotype came up a few times. Per-base qualities were not stored, and no clone one base away is much larger. Library prep was done by 5' RACE. Before sequencing, TCRbeta libraries were pooled in proportion to the sorted cell numbers of each library. Total RNA from sorted cells was extracted with RNAzol RT, and cDNA was made with an oligo(dT) primer and a template-switching oligo. Using Kapa HiFi, PCR amplified the TCRbeta V-CDR3-J region between a SMARTer oligo primer and a TCRbeta constant-region primer. Illumina adaptors and sample-specific index barcodes were added in a second PCR, followed by HighPrep bead cleanup and Bioanalyzer confirmation of a band of roughly 650 bp. The libraries were sequenced on an Illumina MiSeq using 2x151 bp paired-end reads. The authors' analysis ran thus. Reads were demultiplexed with an in-house Java program, and MiXCR assigned TCRbeta annotations and counted clonotypes. Repertoire overlap was measured with Morisita-Horn indices from the R package vegan, along with UPGMA clustering and Circos plots of recurring clonotypes. Shannon diversity and richness were each normalized to the maximum value possible given the input cell numbers, so the resulting values fell between 0 and 1. MUSCLE was used to align CDR3beta sequences, SeqinR to compute distances, and R to plot multidimensional scaling. TCRdb's own reprocessing of the public reads used fastp at Q25 and MiXCR and kept productive beta chains. Entries are consolidated by CDR3 protein sequence, retaining the most common genes and DNA. The V and J calls were determined by TCRdb, not by the authors. Here the sample has under 2,000 distinct CDR3 sequences; around 5% occur a single time. The top ten clonotypes cover approximately 28% of the sample.

This sample was included in a study of Japanese encephalitis immunity and Zika vaccine responses (dated by TCRdb to 2020 to 2022). Study-level background: Three 5.0 ug doses of alum-adjuvanted ZPIV were administered to included participants at weeks 0, 4 and 28. Before ZPIV, roughly twelve participants got a single dose of YFV vaccine (YF-VAX), while under ten participants were flavivirus-naive. For stimulation, either ZIKV structural-protein peptide pools divided into flavivirus-conserved and non-conserved sets were used, or JEV or YFV peptides matching the pre-vaccination. Roughly six representative participants per pre-vaccination group were picked for TCR sequencing, using samples from week 52 and from week 0, the point after pre-vaccination but before ZPIV. Roughly 13 participants were given two doses of JEV vaccine (IXIARO) 28 days apart, two to three months before the first ZPIV dose. TCR repertoires from three flavivirus-naive individuals were additionally analyzed at weeks 2, 6 and 52 after the start of ZPIV vaccination. The study asked whether earlier vaccination against Japanese encephalitis virus (JEV) or yellow fever virus (YFV) shaped CD4 T cell responses to the Zika vaccine. ZIKV peptides were 15-mers overlapping by 11 residues, selected for NetMHCpan/NetMHCII-predicted epitopes with affinity below 50 nM. What the authors observed across the whole study: In JEV-pre-vaccinated donors, the repertoire richness of CD4 T cells responding to conserved ZIKV epitopes dropped significantly after ZPIV. Only a few individuals showed CD8 T cell responses to the ZIKV peptide pools, and those responses were of very low magnitude. The samples grouped by participant and showed no similarity across individuals, which suggests that no public TCRs were detected. The analysis was restricted to a subset of trial participants with three doses and adequate samples, and the entire vaccinated cohort was not analyzed. Peptide-pool deconvolution was not performed because of sample size limitations, and consequently the individual peptides driving cross-reactive responses were not identified. JEV-pre-vaccinated donors showed higher repertoire similarity across time-points and stimulations than YFV-pre-vaccinated donors, indicating more clonotypes common to ZIKV and JEV stimulation.

PBMCs were labeled with CellTrace CFSE and were cultured for 5 to 6 days in RPMI containing about 8.6% human serum plus peptide pools at approximately 0.94 ug/mL each. Unfixed proliferating CD4 T cells were sorted on a BD FACSAria as live CD56-CD19-CD16-CD3+CD4+ CFSE-low cells. Enrolled adults were healthy and were found to be seronegative for ZIKV, JEV, YFV, DENV and WNV by microneutralization screening. Samples came from a phase 1, double-blinded, randomized, placebo-controlled trial of an alum-adjuvanted Zika purified-inactivated virus (ZPIV) vaccine. Peripheral blood mononuclear cells were isolated using a standard procedure and kept frozen in liquid nitrogen until needed. CDR1 and CDR2, per the germline V gene (reference sequence), are DFQATT and SNEGSKA. Trimming removed 3 bases from V and 4 bases from J, leaving 19 bases between the germline ends. The CDR3 contains 15 residues, cysteine and phenylalanine counted. Left in the record is the CDR3 DNA by itself, 45 bases read in frame from the first base.

The sequenced sample was antigen-activated CD4+ T cells from blood, cultured, obtained during a Zika inactivated vaccine study. The clonotype comes from an adult woman who received an inactivated Zika virus vaccine. Recombination joined TRBV20-1 with TRBJ2-7; no D gene can be assigned with confidence. The CDR3 region reads CSASALIGSFYEQYF. The sequenced DNA is TGCAGTGCTAGCGCCCTGATAGGGTCGTTTTACGAGCAGTACTTC.